The rows below give T cell receptor beta chains drawn from one sample of a study of shared clonotypes between healthy human individuals. Sequenced by immunoSEQ multiplex PCR; TCRdb stores in-frame clones only, minus some. The sample has under 850,000 clones, 92% seen once; the top ten hold approximately 25%. The sequenced material came from naive CD8+ T cells sorted from blood. These TCRs come from a man aged 25 to 45 in good health. CDR3s include the opening cysteine and the closing phenylalanine or tryptophan. D genes are given only for firm matches. Size is omitted from some rows. Given values are once, few, many or a class for expanded clones.

TRBJ2-1,.,TRBD2,TRBV11-2,CASSLASTSGRREQFF,TGTGCCAGCAGCTTAGCATCGACTAGCGGGAGACGTGAGCAGTTCTTC
TRBJ2-7,.,TRBD1,TRBV7-9,CASSSTRDSVLGDEQYF,TGTGCCAGCAGCTCTACCCGGGACAGTGTTCTAGGGGACGAGCAGTACTTC
TRBJ2-3,.,.,TRBV27,CASSPISGSADTQYF,TGTGCCAGCAGCCCTATTTCCGGGAGCGCAGATACGCAGTATTTT
TRBJ2-7,once,.,TRBV28,CASSWGSYEQYF,TGTGCCAGCAGTTGGGGTTCCTACGAGCAGTACTTC
TRBJ1-2,.,TRBD1,TRBV19,CASSDPTGQGAWGYTF,TGTGCCAGTAGTGACCCCACCGGACAGGGGGCTTGGGGCTACACCTTC
TRBJ2-1,.,.,TRBV30,CAWSYGGNEQFF,TGTGCCTGGAGCTACGGGGGTAATGAGCAGTTCTTC
TRBJ1-2,.,.,TRBV29-1,CSVEDGGVANYGYTF,TGCAGCGTTGAAGATGGAGGTGTAGCTAACTATGGCTACACCTTC
TRBJ2-4,.,.,TRBV4-1,CASSQDSGTGKNIQYF,TGCGCCAGCAGCCAAGATTCAGGGACGGGCAAAAACATTCAGTACTTC
TRBJ1-5,.,.,TRBV6-5,CASSSRGNQPQHF,TGTGCCAGCAGTTCTAGGGGCAATCAGCCCCAGCATTTT
TRBJ1-3,few,.,TRBV5-1,CASTPGGSGNTIYF,TGCGCCAGCACCCCTGGGGGGTCTGGAAACACCATATATTTT
TRBJ2-1,.,.,TRBV29-1,CSVDDSNNEQFF,TGCAGCGTTGACGACAGCAACAATGAGCAGTTCTTC
TRBJ2-1,.,.,TRBV9,CASSADIRTEGYNEQFF,TGTGCCAGCAGCGCCGATATAAGAACGGAGGGTTACAATGAGCAGTTCTTC
TRBJ2-3,.,.,TRBV12-2,CASRSGSRLAGGGGSTDTQYF,TGTGCAAGTCGCTCCGGGAGTAGGCTAGCGGGAGGAGGGGGAAGCACAGATACGCAGTATTTT
TRBJ2-1,.,TRBD2,TRBV18,CASLTSGSYNEQFF,TGTGCCAGCTTGACTAGCGGGTCCTACAATGAGCAGTTCTTC
TRBJ2-7,.,.,TRBV9,CASSVEAGFYEQYF,TGTGCCAGCAGCGTAGAGGCGGGATTCTACGAGCAGTACTTC
TRBJ2-7,.,.,TRBV11-3,CASSSFDVGGPYYEQYF,TGTGCCAGCAGCTCATTCGACGTCGGGGGGCCGTACTACGAGCAGTACTTC
TRBJ1-4,.,.,TRBV27,CASTTGQNEKLFF,TGTGCCAGCACCACAGGACAGAATGAAAAACTGTTTTTT
TRBJ2-3,.,.,TRBV27,CASSYGGWDTDTQYF,TGTGCCAGCAGTTATGGGGGCTGGGACACAGATACGCAGTATTTT
TRBJ2-1,.,.,TRBV14,CASSWRRDNRNEQFF,TGTGCCAGCTCTTGGAGGCGGGATAATCGGAATGAGCAGTTCTTC
TRBJ2-5,.,.,TRBV7-9,CASTTMEGLEETQYF,TGTGCCAGCACTACCATGGAGGGTTTAGAAGAGACCCAGTACTTC
TRBJ2-4,.,TRBD1,TRBV7-9,CASSGTGARAKNIQYF,TGTGCCAGCAGCGGTACAGGGGCCCGAGCCAAAAACATTCAGTACTTC
TRBJ2-7,.,TRBD1,TRBV2,CASITKGQGYEQYF,TGTGCCAGCATTACCAAGGGACAGGGGTACGAGCAGTACTTC
TRBJ1-4,.,.,TRBV19,CASGTATNEKLFF,TGTGCCAGTGGGACTGCAACTAATGAAAAACTGTTTTTT
TRBJ2-7,.,.,TRBV30,CAWSQGGSYEQYF,TGTGCCTGGAGTCAAGGGGGTTCCTACGAGCAGTACTTC
TRBJ2-7,.,.,TRBV10-3,CAISEPGSHEQYF,TGTGCCATCAGTGAGCCGGGGTCCCACGAGCAGTACTTC
TRBJ2-1,.,.,TRBV2,CASSEALGLAYNEQFF,TGTGCCAGCAGTGAAGCGCTTGGGCTAGCTTACAATGAGCAGTTCTTC
TRBJ2-1,.,.,TRBV5-1,CASSFYQRGGDEQFF,TGCGCCAGCAGCTTCTATCAGCGAGGAGGGGATGAGCAGTTCTTC
TRBJ2-7,.,.,TRBV10-3,CAISELEGRGADEQYF,TGTGCCATCAGTGAGTTGGAAGGCCGGGGTGCCGACGAGCAGTACTTC
TRBJ2-7,.,.,TRBV12-5,CASGLAHGPESGHTALGEQYF,TGTGCTAGTGGTTTGGCCCATGGTCCAGAATCGGGTCACACAGCCTTGGGGGAGCAGTACTTC
TRBJ2-7,.,TRBD1,TRBV29-1,CSVSGQGYEQYF,TGCAGCGTTTCGGGACAGGGCTACGAGCAGTACTTC
TRBJ2-1,.,.,TRBV13,CASSLGSTLNNEQFF,TGTGCCAGCAGCTTGGGATCGACACTAAACAATGAGCAGTTCTTC
TRBJ2-3,.,TRBD2,TRBV27,CASSAWMGSGSSDTQYF,TGTGCCAGCAGTGCATGGATGGGTAGCGGGAGTTCAGATACGCAGTATTTT
TRBJ2-7,.,.,TRBV11-2,CASSWEGGPAYEQYF,TGTGCCAGCAGCTGGGAAGGGGGGCCCGCCTACGAGCAGTACTTC
TRBJ2-1,.,.,TRBV5-1,CASSLEGGGDSYNEQFF,TGCGCCAGCAGCTTGGAAGGTGGGGGAGACTCCTACAATGAGCAGTTCTTC
TRBJ2-7,.,.,TRBV7-9,CASSFGRSYEQYF,TGTGCCAGCAGCTTCGGAAGGTCCTACGAGCAGTACTTC
TRBJ2-7,.,.,TRBV27,CASSLWGPSSDEQYF,TGTGCCAGCAGTTTATGGGGCCCCTCTAGTGACGAGCAGTACTTC
TRBJ2-1,.,.,TRBV6-5,CASSYSSAYNEQFF,TGTGCCAGCAGTTACTCGAGCGCCTACAATGAGCAGTTCTTC
TRBJ2-2,.,.,TRBV28,CASSTPGGELFF,TGTGCCAGCAGCACCCCTGGGGGGGAGCTGTTTTTT
TRBJ2-1,.,TRBD1,TRBV7-2,CASSLGGQGRGPLYNEQFF,TGTGCCAGCAGCTTAGGAGGGCAGGGAAGGGGGCCGCTATACAATGAGCAGTTCTTC
TRBJ2-2,.,.,TRBV15,CATSGNGGGTPNTGELFF,TGTGCCACCAGCGGAAATGGAGGGGGGACTCCGAACACCGGGGAGCTGTTTTTT
TRBJ2-7,.,TRBD1,TRBV11-2,CASSLETAGGLEQYF,TGTGCCAGCAGCTTAGAAACGGCAGGGGGCCTCGAGCAGTACTTC
TRBJ2-3,.,.,TRBV7-9,CASSDESDTQYF,TGTGCCAGCAGCGATGAGTCAGATACGCAGTATTTT
TRBJ2-5,.,TRBD2,TRBV6-6,CASSSGTSGKKETQYF,TGTGCCAGCAGTTCCGGGACTAGCGGGAAGAAAGAGACCCAGTACTTC
TRBJ2-7,.,.,TRBV5-6,CASQEGTYEQYF,TGTGCCAGCCAAGAGGGTACCTACGAGCAGTACTTC
TRBJ1-5,.,.,TRBV27,CASSKFSSDQPQHF,TGTGCCAGCAGTAAATTCTCCTCGGATCAGCCCCAGCATTTT
TRBJ1-1,.,.,TRBV6-5,CASSYSYRRVNTEAFF,TGTGCCAGCAGTTACTCGTATCGCAGGGTGAACACTGAAGCTTTCTTT
TRBJ1-2,.,.,TRBV29-1,CSVVQGQTGTEPYGYTF,TGCAGCGTTGTACAAGGACAGACCGGGACTGAGCCCTATGGCTACACCTTC
TRBJ2-3,.,TRBD2,TRBV30,CAWSVGASGISPSTDTQYF,TGTGCCTGGAGTGTAGGCGCTAGCGGGATTAGCCCTAGCACAGATACGCAGTATTTT